The rows below give T cell receptor beta chains drawn from one sample of a study of T cells after yellow fever vaccination. TCRdb analysed the 5' RACE reads with MiXCR anew, one entry per CDR3 protein. The data contain 200,000 or so distinct CDR3 sequences, 6.5% to 7.5% of them singletons. The sequencing here drew on CD4+ T cells sorted from PBMCs, taken on the day of the yellow fever booster vaccination. These receptors all come from a man aged 25-45 years who received the YFV17D yellow fever vaccine. The CDR3 runs from the conserved cysteine through the conserved F or W. The order of the fields is clone size, J gene, D gene, V gene, CDR3 length, CDR3 DNA, CDR3 protein. The D gene is left open where the match is weak. The size entry is marked missing in some rows and otherwise reads once, few, many or a size class.

size: NA
J: TRBJ2-1
D: TRBD2
V: TRBV11-2
length: 18
DNA: TGTGCCAGCAGCTCGCACCGACTAAGCGGGAGGGGCTACAATGAGCAGTTCTTC
CDR3: CASSSHRLSGRGYNEQFF

size: many
J: TRBJ2-3
D: TRBD2
V: TRBV7-9
length: 16
DNA: TGTGCCAGCAGTCTAGCAGGACTAGCGCCTTCAGATACGCAGTATTTT
CDR3: CASSLAGLAPSDTQYF

size: few
J: TRBJ2-1
D: TRBD2
V: TRBV6-2/TRBV6-3
length: 15
DNA: TGTGCCAGCAGCTCAATGCGACGGGGAGGGAATGAGCAGTTCTTC
CDR3: CASSSMRRGGNEQFF

size: few
J: TRBJ2-7
D: NA
V: TRBV20-1
length: 10
DNA: TGCAGTGCTACGTCCTACGAGCAGTACTTC
CDR3: CSATSYEQYF

size: few
J: TRBJ2-2
D: TRBD1
V: TRBV7-2
length: 15
DNA: TGTGCCAGCAGCTTAAGGACAGGGAGGACCGGGGAGCTGTTTTTT
CDR3: CASSLRTGRTGELFF

size: few
J: TRBJ2-3
D: NA
V: TRBV14
length: 17
DNA: TGTGCCAGCAGCCCCACCCCGGGCACCACTAGCACAGATACGCAGTATTTT
CDR3: CASSPTPGTTSTDTQYF

size: many
J: TRBJ2-2
D: NA
V: TRBV20-1
length: 12
DNA: TGCAGTGCTAGAGATAATAGCAGGGAGCTGTTTTTT
CDR3: CSARDNSRELFF

size: many
J: TRBJ2-2
D: TRBD2
V: TRBV5-1
length: 16
DNA: TGCGCCAGCACCGACCCAGCGGGAGTAGGCACCGGGGAGCTGTTTTTT
CDR3: CASTDPAGVGTGELFF

size: NA
J: TRBJ2-2
D: NA
V: TRBV5-4
length: 16
DNA: TGTGCCAGCAGCTTGGGCGACATCCGTAGCCCCGGGGAGCTGTTTTTT
CDR3: CASSLGDIRSPGELFF

size: NA
J: TRBJ2-7
D: NA
V: TRBV19
length: 15
DNA: TGTGCCAGTAGCCCGGGGATCCTTAGCTCCTACGAGCAGTACTTC
CDR3: CASSPGILSSYEQYF

size: NA
J: TRBJ2-7
D: NA
V: TRBV7-6
length: 15
DNA: TGTGCCAGCAGCTTAGCGGGAGGTCTCAATTACGAGCAGTACTTC
CDR3: CASSLAGGLNYEQYF

size: many
J: TRBJ2-3
D: NA
V: TRBV25-1
length: 16
DNA: TGTGCCAGCAGTGATCTGAGGCGGGGTAGGGTGGATACGCAGTATTTT
CDR3: CASSDLRRGRVDTQYF

size: many
J: TRBJ2-3
D: NA
V: TRBV7-2
length: 13
DNA: TGTGCCAGCAGCTTACCAGGCACAGATACGCAGTATTTT
CDR3: CASSLPGTDTQYF

size: many
J: TRBJ2-7
D: NA
V: TRBV7-2
length: 15
DNA: TGTGCCAGCAGCTTAGACAGGGAGAGGACCTACGAGCAGTACTTC
CDR3: CASSLDRERTYEQYF

size: many
J: TRBJ1-1
D: NA
V: TRBV18
length: 14
DNA: TGTGCCAGTTCCCTCTCCTCAGGGAACACTGAAGCTTTCTTT
CDR3: CASSLSSGNTEAFF

size: many
J: TRBJ2-5
D: TRBD2
V: TRBV11-2
length: 15
DNA: TGTGCCAGCAGCTTATCCACGGGAGGGGGAGAGACCCAGTACTTC
CDR3: CASSLSTGGGETQYF

size: few
J: TRBJ1-5
D: NA
V: TRBV5-4
length: 12
DNA: TGTGCCAGCAGCCAAGGTGATCAGCCCCAGCATTTT
CDR3: CASSQGDQPQHF

size: many
J: TRBJ2-5
D: NA
V: TRBV12-3/TRBV12-4
length: 13
DNA: TGTGCCAGCAGTTTTTCAGGGGTGGAGACCCAGTACTTC
CDR3: CASSFSGVETQYF

size: few
J: TRBJ2-1
D: TRBD2
V: TRBV10-2
length: 14
DNA: TGCGCCAGCAGTGATAGCGGGAGAGGGGATGAGCAGTTCTTC
CDR3: CASSDSGRGDEQFF

size: few
J: TRBJ1-4
D: NA
V: TRBV7-9
length: 15
DNA: TGTGCCAGCTCTCCAGGGTGGGGAAGCGGTGAAAAACTGTTTTTT
CDR3: CASSPGWGSGEKLFF

size: many
J: TRBJ1-4
D: TRBD1
V: TRBV9
length: 15
DNA: TGTGCCAGCAGCGCAGAGACAGGGGGATATGAAAAACTGTTTTTT
CDR3: CASSAETGGYEKLFF

size: NA
J: TRBJ2-1
D: NA
V: TRBV11-2
length: 18
DNA: TGTGCCAGCAACACCTACAATAGCGCTACCAGCTCCTACAATGAGCAGTTCTTC
CDR3: CASNTYNSATSSYNEQFF

size: few
J: TRBJ1-6
D: NA
V: TRBV7-9
length: 13
DNA: TGTGCCAGCAGCTTATCCGGCGGGTCACCCCTCCACTTT
CDR3: CASSLSGGSPLHF

size: many
J: TRBJ2-1
D: NA
V: TRBV14
length: 10
DNA: TGTGCCAGCAGTCACAATGAGCAGTTCTTC
CDR3: CASSHNEQFF

size: few
J: TRBJ2-7
D: NA
V: TRBV6-1
length: 13
DNA: TGTGCCAGCAGGACGGGACAACTCTACGAGCAGTACTTC
CDR3: CASRTGQLYEQYF

size: many
J: TRBJ2-4
D: TRBD2
V: TRBV2
length: 14
DNA: TGTGCCAGCAGTCCATCTAGCGGGAGTAACATTCAGTACTTC
CDR3: CASSPSSGSNIQYF

size: many
J: TRBJ2-3
D: NA
V: TRBV9
length: 15
DNA: TGTGCCAGCAGCGTAGGGGGTGGGTTCACAGATACGCAGTATTTT
CDR3: CASSVGGGFTDTQYF

size: few
J: TRBJ2-2
D: TRBD2
V: TRBV20-1
length: 14
DNA: TGCAGTGCTAGGGGATTCTCGGGGGGCGGGGAGCTGTTTTTT
CDR3: CSARGFSGGGELFF

size: many
J: TRBJ2-5
D: NA
V: TRBV21-1
length: 13
DNA: TGTGCCAGCGAAGACAGGGGCCAAGAGACCCAGTACTTC
CDR3: CASEDRGQETQYF